This entry concerns a single T cell receptor (beta chain). What it binds is not known. Replicate PCRs from sorted subsets contained roughly 200 ng DNA, which is 30,000 to 35,000 T cell genomes. Libraries were prepared by immunoSEQ multiplex PCR; TCRdb keeps only in-frame clonotypes and omits some of them. This table has millions of clones, less than 95% appearing once. Germline loops: CDR1 ENHRY, CDR2 SYGVKD. The CDR3 has 17 amino acids. The V end was cut by 4 bases, the J end by 1 base, with 18 bases between. CD45RO-negative, CCR7-selected cells formed the naive CD8 fraction, which excluded terminally differentiated effector memory CD45RA+ cells. These data are taken from a study of shared clonotypes between healthy human individuals. The overall study: Three plates each covered CD4 naive and memory; CD8 naive two, CD8 memory one. Study outcomes and limitations: Shared across several donors were around 5% of the naive CD4 clonotypes. Lower generation probabilities were found for non-shared clonotypes than for those shared by all four donors.

The sequenced sample was naive CD8+ T cells sorted from blood. This clonotype originated in a man in his late teens or twenties in good health. The chain carries TRBV10-3 and TRBJ2-3; unclear D gene. The chain's CDR3 is CAISVSAGGPRTDTQYF. The CDR3 nucleotides read TGTGCCATCAGTGTATCCGCCGGCGGTCCGCGCACAGATACGCAGTATTTT.